This TCR beta chain was sequenced for a study of graft-versus-host responses after intestinal transplantation. As concerns this clone: Antigen: not known.

Germline V lookup: CDR1 WNHNN, CDR2 SYGVQD (reference sequence). V lost 2 bases, J lost 10 bases, and 8 bases stayed unmatched. The CDR3 extends over 15 amino acids. Only in-frame clones appear in the TCRdb table, and some are missing; sequencing was by immunoSEQ multiplex PCR. The sample has 95,000 to 110,000 clones, less than 90% seen once. This receptor was identified in a human donor who received an intestinal transplant. V usage is TRBV10-1 and J usage is TRBJ2-1; 10 bases align to TRBD2. This specimen consisted of unstimulated CD4+ T cells sorted from spleen or lymph node cells, obtained before intestinal transplant. The CDR3 DNA follows: TGCGCCAGCAGTGAGAGTCTAGCGGGAGTTTCGGAGCAGTTCTTC. Translated: CASSESLAGVSEQFF.